The source of this TCR beta chain is a study of identical twins (dated by TCRdb to the mid-2010s). Some background on the complete study: The study deep-sequenced TCR alpha and beta repertoires from monozygotic twins, unrelated adults of various ages and cord blood to test whether fetal clonotypes persist. To rule out contamination, replicate twin experiments were performed at different times with different library preparation protocols.

CDR1 and CDR2 are read off the germline V gene (reference sequence) as PRHDT and FYEKMQ. The CDR3 starts with the cysteine, ends with the phenylalanine, and has 13 residues. Only the CDR3 region is kept as DNA, spanning 39 bases read in frame from base 1. The junction carries 9 bases between V and J, which are trimmed by 8 bases and 0 bases respectively. Libraries were prepared through 5' RACE. Reads for this sample came from an Illumina HiSeq 2000. Template switching introduced a universal primer binding site; the final cDNA contained a unique molecular identifier, enabling accurate counting of TCR cDNA molecules. Specific primers in the conserved constant-segment region were used to synthesize first-strand cDNA for the TCR alpha and beta chains. To control for contamination, every cDNA library was double barcoded, receiving both a SMART-Mk sample barcode and Illumina barcodes. TruSeq adapter sequences, together with Illumina sample barcodes, were added in two successive PCR steps. The TCR alpha and beta cDNA libraries were sequenced on the Illumina HiSeq platform using custom primers. The original methods were these. MiGEC was used to process raw reads and extract unique molecular identifiers, and MiXCR was used to find CDR3 positions. Recombination models were inferred per individual with the repgenHMM and IGoR tools using an EM algorithm. Shared clonotype analysis was performed with the tcR package in R, normalizing sharing by the product of cloneset sizes. To study raw recombination without the effects of thymic and clonal selection, out-of-frame nonproductive sequences were analyzed. The raw public reads went through TCRdb reprocessing: fastp at Q25, MiXCR clone calling, in-frame beta chains kept. Identical CDR3 protein sequences are pooled into one entry, listed with their most common genes and DNA. V and J calls and clone size were set by TCRdb, not the authors. This sample lists around 340,000 distinct CDR3 sequences; approximately 13% were detected once. Clones ranked in the top ten supply approximately 7.6% of the sample.

Note on this clonotype: What antigen it recognizes has not been identified. No much larger clonotype is one base removed from it; base qualities were not supplied.

Only healthy Caucasian donors were included. The twin cohort consisted of three pairs of female monozygotic twins, all aged about 18 to 29 years. CD4+ and CD8+ T cell populations were isolated with positive isolation kits from Invitrogen. What the research found in general, with its limitations: Zero-insertion analyses could be partly confounded by invariant T cells such as MAIT and iNKT, although diverse VJ usage argued against such confounding for most clonotypes. Compared with coincidental sharing between unrelated individuals, out-of-frame TCR alpha sequences shared between twins showed an excess of sequences with low generation probability. Excess twin sharing in beta out-of-frame sequences was weaker because fewer shared sequences lowered the signal-to-noise ratio. Fewer insertions were carried by abundant cord blood beta clonotypes; a weaker similar trend was observed in young adult naive repertoires, while no such trend was observed in memory repertoires. Out-of-frame TCR alpha sharing in monozygotic twins was systematically underestimated by recombination models, whereas sharing between unrelated individuals was in agreement with the recombination models. Because the same donors could not be followed over many years, the conclusions depended on cross-sectional statistical analysis.

This same sample was also taken into another study, of yellow fever vaccine responses in identical twins. That second report states: According to the authors, the vaccine-induced T cell response in identical twins seemed to be partly convergent and partly specific to each individual. Focusing on identical twins, the study followed the T cell clones that responded to the vaccine, and did so with precision.

This receptor chain uses TRBV13 and TRBJ2-3, with the D gene tentatively TRBD1 or TRBD2, based on 5 matching bases in each. This TCR was sampled from a woman aged 18 to 35 in good health. The sequenced sample consisted of CD8+ T cells sorted from blood. The CDR3 sequence is CASGEGSTDTQYF. At the DNA level, the sequence is TGTGCCAGCGGTGAGGGGAGCACAGATACGCAGTATTTT.